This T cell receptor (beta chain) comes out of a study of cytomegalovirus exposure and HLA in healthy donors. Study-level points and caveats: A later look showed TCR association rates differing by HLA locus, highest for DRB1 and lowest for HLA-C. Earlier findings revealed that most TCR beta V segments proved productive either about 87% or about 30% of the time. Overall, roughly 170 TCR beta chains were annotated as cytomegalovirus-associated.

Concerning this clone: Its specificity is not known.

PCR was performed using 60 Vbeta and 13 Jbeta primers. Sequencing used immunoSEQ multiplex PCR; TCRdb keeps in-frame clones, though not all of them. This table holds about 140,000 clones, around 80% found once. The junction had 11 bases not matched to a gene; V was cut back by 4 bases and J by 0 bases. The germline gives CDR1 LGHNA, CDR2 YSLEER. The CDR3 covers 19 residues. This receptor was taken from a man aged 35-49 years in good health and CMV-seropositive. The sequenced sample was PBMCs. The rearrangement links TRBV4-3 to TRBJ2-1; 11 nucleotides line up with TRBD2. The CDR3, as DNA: TGCGCCAGCAGCCCACTGGGGCTAGCGGGAGGAAGCTCCTACAATGAGCAGTTCTTC. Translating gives CASSPLGLAGGSSYNEQFF.